This is a list of T cell receptor beta chains from one sample in a study of T cells in Graves' hyperthyroidism and ophthalmopathy. One entry per CDR3 protein results from TCRdb running MiXCR on the multiplex PCR reads. The sample includes a few hundred thousand distinct CDR3 sequences, 40% to 55% of them seen just once. The source material was peripheral blood or thyroid tissue (not recorded which). Receptor source: a woman between 18 and 29 years old with Graves' hyperthyroidism. Each CDR3 is given with its conserved first and last residue. A D gene is named only where the DNA matches it firmly. Expanded clones get a size class; other rows say once, few or many, or leave the size out.

TRBD2	many	TRBV7-3	TRBJ2-5	TGTGCCAGCAGCATCTACAGCGGGAGCGGCGAGACCCAGTACTTC	CASSIYSGSGETQYF
.	.	TRBV7-9	TRBJ1-5	TGTGCCAGCAGCTTAGCGGACAGTGGGTCCCCCCAGCATTTT	CASSLADSGSPQHF
.	.	TRBV7-6	TRBJ1-2	TGTGCCAGCAGCAAAAGGGAGAGTGGCTACACCTTC	CASSKRESGYTF
TRBD1	.	TRBV7-3	TRBJ2-2	TGTGCCAGCAGCCCGGCCGGGACAGAGAACACCGGGGAGCTGTTTTTT	CASSPAGTENTGELFF
.	.	TRBV9	TRBJ1-6	TGTGCCAGCAGCGTAGGGGGGGCGCTTAATTCACCCCTCCACTTT	CASSVGGALNSPLHF
.	many	TRBV15	TRBJ1-1	TGTGCCACCAGCTCCCAGGGCATTACAGCTTTCTTT	CATSSQGITAFF
TRBD2	.	TRBV29-1	TRBJ2-5	TGCAGCGTAACCGGACTAGCGGGAGAGGTCGGAGAGACCCAGTACTTC	CSVTGLAGEVGETQYF
.	few	TRBV7-8	TRBJ2-7	TGTGCCAGCAGCTTTGGCGGGTTCGAGCAGTACTTC	CASSFGGFEQYF
.	few	TRBV20-1	TRBJ1-1	TGCAGTGCTAGAGCGGGAGGACCGAACACTGAAGCTTTCTTT	CSARAGGPNTEAFF
.	.	TRBV24-1	TRBJ1-2	TGTGCCACCAGTGCCCCGGCCGGGGCGGGGGGGGGTTATGGCTACACCTTC	CATSAPAGAGGGYGYTF
.	many	TRBV2	TRBJ1-2	TGTGCCAGCAGTGACAGGACAAACTACACCTTC	CASSDRTNYTF
.	many	TRBV3-1	TRBJ2-5	TGTGCCAGTAAGGACTGGACACAAGAGACCCAGTACTTC	CASKDWTQETQYF
TRBD1	.	TRBV5-1	TRBJ2-3	TGCGCCAGCAGCTTGGGACAGGGGGCGGATACGCAGTATTTT	CASSLGQGADTQYF
TRBD1	.	TRBV19	TRBJ2-7	TGTGCCAGTAGTACGACCCCGGGACAGGTCCTTTCCTACGAGCAGTACTTC	CASSTTPGQVLSYEQYF
.	.	TRBV5-1	TRBJ1-1	TGTGCCAGCAGCCAAGGTGCTCAGAACACTGAAGCTTTCTTT	CASSQGAQNTEAFF
TRBD1	.	TRBV19	TRBJ1-5	TGTGCCAGTCGCGACAGGGCACAAAAGACCCAGCATTTT	CASRDRAQKTQHF
.	.	TRBV20-1	TRBJ2-7	TGCAGTGCTAGAGATTTTAGCGTGAGGAGCTCCTACGAGCAGTACTTC	CSARDFSVRSSYEQYF
.	many	TRBV12-3/TRBV12-4	TRBJ1-5	TGTGCCAGCAGTTTGTTCGGTCAGCCCCAGCATTTT	CASSLFGQPQHF
TRBD1	many	TRBV2	TRBJ1-5	TGTGCCAGCAGTGATTTGGACAGGGTAAATCAGCCCCAGCATTTT	CASSDLDRVNQPQHF
.	.	TRBV20-1	TRBJ1-2	TGCAGTGCTACAGGGTCGGGAGTTAACTATGGCTACACCTTC	CSATGSGVNYGYTF
TRBD2	.	TRBV12-3/TRBV12-4	TRBJ2-5	TGTGCCAGCAGTTTAGGGACTAGCGGAGAGACCCAGTACTTC	CASSLGTSGETQYF
.	many	TRBV7-9	TRBJ1-4	TGTGCCAGCAGCCCGGGATCGAGTGAAAAACTGTTTTTT	CASSPGSSEKLFF
TRBD1	few	TRBV7-9	TRBJ2-7	TGTGCCAGCAGCCAAGGGGACAGGGGAAACGAGCAGTACTTC	CASSQGDRGNEQYF
TRBD1	.	TRBV2	TRBJ1-1	TGTGCCAGCAGTGAAGCCGGGACAGAGTACACTGAAGCTTTCTTT	CASSEAGTEYTEAFF
TRBD1	few	TRBV24-1	TRBJ2-5	TGTGCCACCAGTGACACCGGGACAGGGGAGACCCAGTACTTC	CATSDTGTGETQYF
TRBD1	.	TRBV29-1	TRBJ2-7	TGCAGCGTTACCGGGACAGGGGGCAACGAGCAGTACTTC	CSVTGTGGNEQYF
TRBD1	.	TRBV10-3	TRBJ1-3	TGTGCCATCAGTGGGGACAGGGGAGTTGGAAACACCATATATTTT	CAISGDRGVGNTIYF
.	few	TRBV7-9	TRBJ1-1	TGTGCCAGCAGCGAGACTCCGGGACAAGAAAACACTGAAGCTTTCTTT	CASSETPGQENTEAFF
.	once	TRBV25-1	TRBJ1-5	TGTGCCAGCAGTGATGGCAGATATAACAATCAGGCCCAGCATTTT	CASSDGRYNNQAQHF
TRBD2	.	TRBV19	TRBJ2-5	TGTGCCAGTAGTGTCCTAGCGGGAGTAGAGACCCAGTACTTC	CASSVLAGVETQYF
.	few	TRBV7-9	TRBJ2-5	TGTGCCAGCAGCCCTCTTGAGGGGGTAGCGACCCAGTACTTC	CASSPLEGVATQYF
TRBD2	many	TRBV20-1	TRBJ2-7	TGCAGTGCCGAGGTTGAGACTAGCCGTTTAGAGCAGTACTTC	CSAEVETSRLEQYF
.	.	TRBV2	TRBJ2-7	TGTGCCAGCTTATCGGGGGCGTCCCTCGAGCAGTACTTC	CASLSGASLEQYF
TRBD1	.	TRBV7-6	TRBJ1-2	TGTGCCAGCAGCACTCGATCAGCCGACAGGGCCTATGGCTACACCTTC	CASSTRSADRAYGYTF
TRBD1	.	TRBV6-5	TRBJ1-1	TGTGCCAGCAGTTACACCGGGACAGGGGGCGGATGGACCACTGAAGCTTTCTTT	CASSYTGTGGGWTTEAFF
TRBD1	.	TRBV11-2	TRBJ1-2	TGTGCCAACGAGGACAGGGTCGAAAGCTACACCTTC	CANEDRVESYTF
.	few	TRBV2	TRBJ1-6	TGTGCCAGCAGTCGACAGGCCCTTAATTCACCCCTCCACTTT	CASSRQALNSPLHF
.	.	TRBV2	TRBJ2-7	TGTGCCAGCAGTGGCTCCGACAGCTACGAGCAGTACTTC	CASSGSDSYEQYF
TRBD2	many	TRBV2	TRBJ2-7	TGTGCCAGCAGCAGGACTAGCGGGAGCAACGAGCAGTACTTC	CASSRTSGSNEQYF
TRBD2	few	TRBV7-6	TRBJ2-7	TGTGCCAGCAGGTCGGGACTAGAGAACGAGCAGTACTTC	CASRSGLENEQYF
.	.	TRBV7-2	TRBJ2-7	TGTGCCAGCAGCCAGGGACTTGGTGCCTACGAGCAGTACTTC	CASSQGLGAYEQYF
.	.	TRBV19	TRBJ2-7	TGTGCCAGCAGCCCGACGGGACTGAGGCCTGTCGAGCAGTACTTC	CASSPTGLRPVEQYF
TRBD2	.	TRBV7-9	TRBJ2-2	TGTGCCAGCAGGGGCTTAGCGGGAGGGACGGCCGGGGAGCTGTTTTTT	CASRGLAGGTAGELFF
.	once	TRBV2	TRBJ1-3	TGTGCCAGCTCATACCTGACAGGATTATCTGGAAACACCATATATTTT	CASSYLTGLSGNTIYF
.	few	TRBV2	TRBJ2-2	TGTGCCAGCCGGCAGGAGAGCACCGGGGAGCTGTTTTTT	CASRQESTGELFF
.	once	TRBV25-1	TRBJ1-1	TGTGCCAGCAGGGGACCCCAGAACACTGAAGCTTTCTTT	CASRGPQNTEAFF
.	.	TRBV7-2	TRBJ2-6	TGTGCCAGCAGCTTGGTCGAGGGGGGCAACGTCCTGACTTTC	CASSLVEGGNVLTF
TRBD1	many	TRBV24-1	TRBJ2-7	TGTGCCACCAGTCATCGACAGGGCGAGCAGTACTTC	CATSHRQGEQYF
.	.	TRBV10-3	TRBJ1-2	TGTGCCATACGGACGGCTGATGAGGACTACACCTTC	CAIRTADEDYTF
TRBD1	.	TRBV5-1	TRBJ1-2	TGCGCCAGCAGCGCAGGGGGCACATTTAACTATGGCTACACCTTC	CASSAGGTFNYGYTF
TRBD2	.	TRBV15	TRBJ2-2	TGTGCCACCAGCAGAGATTCTAGCGGGAGGGCCGGTTTCGGGGAGCTGTTTTTT	CATSRDSSGRAGFGELFF